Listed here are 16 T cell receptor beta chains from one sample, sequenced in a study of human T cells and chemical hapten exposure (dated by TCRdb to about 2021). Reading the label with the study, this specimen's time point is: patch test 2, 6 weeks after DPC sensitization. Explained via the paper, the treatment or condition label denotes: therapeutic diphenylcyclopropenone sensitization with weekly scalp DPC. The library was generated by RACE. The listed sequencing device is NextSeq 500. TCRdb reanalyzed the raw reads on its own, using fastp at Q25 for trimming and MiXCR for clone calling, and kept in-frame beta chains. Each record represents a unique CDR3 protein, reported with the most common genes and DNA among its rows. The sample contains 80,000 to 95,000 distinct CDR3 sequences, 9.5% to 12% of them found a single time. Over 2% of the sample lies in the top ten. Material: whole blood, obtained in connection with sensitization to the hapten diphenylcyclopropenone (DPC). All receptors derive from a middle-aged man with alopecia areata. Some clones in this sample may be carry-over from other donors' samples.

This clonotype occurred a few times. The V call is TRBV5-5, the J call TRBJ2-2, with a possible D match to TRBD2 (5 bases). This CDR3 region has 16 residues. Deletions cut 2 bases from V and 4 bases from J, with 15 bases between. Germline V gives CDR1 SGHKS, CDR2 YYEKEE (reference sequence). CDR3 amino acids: CASSLTGSVVTGELFF. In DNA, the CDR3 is TGTGCCAGCAGCTTAACGGGAAGTGTAGTCACCGGGGAGCTGTTTTTT.

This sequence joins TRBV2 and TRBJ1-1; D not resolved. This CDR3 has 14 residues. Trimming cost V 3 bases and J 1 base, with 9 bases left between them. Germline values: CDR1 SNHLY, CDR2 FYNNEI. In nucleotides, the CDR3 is TGTGCCAGCAGTGAGAACAGTAGGAACACTGAAGCTTTCTTT. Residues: CASSENSRNTEAFF.

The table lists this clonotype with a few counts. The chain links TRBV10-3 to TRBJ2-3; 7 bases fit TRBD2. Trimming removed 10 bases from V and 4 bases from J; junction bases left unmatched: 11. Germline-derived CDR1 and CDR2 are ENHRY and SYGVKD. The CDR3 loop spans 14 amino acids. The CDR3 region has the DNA TGTGCCACCAGCCTGAGCGGGACGGCAGATACGCAGTATTTT. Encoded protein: CATSLSGTADTQYF.

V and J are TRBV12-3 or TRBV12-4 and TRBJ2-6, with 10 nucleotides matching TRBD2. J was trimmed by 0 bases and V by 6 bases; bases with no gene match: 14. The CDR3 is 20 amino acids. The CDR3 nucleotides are TGTGCCAGCAGCACCCACGGGCGACTAGCGGGCCGCTCTGGGGCCAACGTCCTGACTTTC. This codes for CASSTHGRLAGRSGANVLTF.

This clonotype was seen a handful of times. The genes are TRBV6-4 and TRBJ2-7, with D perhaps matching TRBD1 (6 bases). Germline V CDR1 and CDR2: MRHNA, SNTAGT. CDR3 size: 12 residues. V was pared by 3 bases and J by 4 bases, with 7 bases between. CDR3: CASSEGAYEQYV. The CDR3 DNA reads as TGTGCCAGCAGTGAGGGGGCGTACGAGCAGTACGTC.

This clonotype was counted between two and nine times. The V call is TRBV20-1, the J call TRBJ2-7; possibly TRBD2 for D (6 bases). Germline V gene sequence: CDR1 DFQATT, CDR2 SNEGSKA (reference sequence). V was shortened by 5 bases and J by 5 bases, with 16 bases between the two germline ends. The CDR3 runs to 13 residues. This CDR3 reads CSAPQGGLNEQYF. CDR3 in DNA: TGCAGTGCTCCCCAGGGAGGACTAAACGAGCAGTACTTC.

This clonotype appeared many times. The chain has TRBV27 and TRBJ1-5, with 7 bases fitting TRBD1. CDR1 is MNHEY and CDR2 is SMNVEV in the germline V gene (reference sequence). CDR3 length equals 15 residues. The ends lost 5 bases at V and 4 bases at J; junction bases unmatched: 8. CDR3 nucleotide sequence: TGTGCCAGCAGTAGGGGGCCGGGGGGGAATCAGCCCCAGCATTTT. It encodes CASSRGPGGNQPQHF.

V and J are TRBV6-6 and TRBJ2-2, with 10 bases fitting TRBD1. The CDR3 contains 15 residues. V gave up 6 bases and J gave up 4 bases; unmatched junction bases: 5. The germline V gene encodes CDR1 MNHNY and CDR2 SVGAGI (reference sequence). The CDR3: CASSPGTGVTGELFF. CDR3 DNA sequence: TGTGCCAGCAGCCCCGGGACAGGGGTCACCGGGGAGCTGTTTTTT.

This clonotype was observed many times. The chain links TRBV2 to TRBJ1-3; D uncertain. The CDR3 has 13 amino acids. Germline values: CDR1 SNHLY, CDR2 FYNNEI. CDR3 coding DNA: TGTGCAAGCGCGAGGGACTCTGGAAACACCATATATTTT. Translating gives CASARDSGNTIYF.

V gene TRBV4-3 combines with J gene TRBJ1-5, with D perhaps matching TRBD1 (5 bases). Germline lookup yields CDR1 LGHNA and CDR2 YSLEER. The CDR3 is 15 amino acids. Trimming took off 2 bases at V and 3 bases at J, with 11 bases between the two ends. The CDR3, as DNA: TGCGCCAGCAGCCAATTCAGAGGACACAATCAGCCCCAGCATTTT. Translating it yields CASSQFRGHNQPQHF.

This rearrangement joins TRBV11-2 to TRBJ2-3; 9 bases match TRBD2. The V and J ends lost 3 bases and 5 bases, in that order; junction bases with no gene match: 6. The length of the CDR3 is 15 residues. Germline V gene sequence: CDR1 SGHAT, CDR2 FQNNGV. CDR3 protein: CASSFRAGGQDTQYF. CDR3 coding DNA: TGTGCCAGCAGCTTTAGGGCGGGAGGGCAAGATACGCAGTATTTT.

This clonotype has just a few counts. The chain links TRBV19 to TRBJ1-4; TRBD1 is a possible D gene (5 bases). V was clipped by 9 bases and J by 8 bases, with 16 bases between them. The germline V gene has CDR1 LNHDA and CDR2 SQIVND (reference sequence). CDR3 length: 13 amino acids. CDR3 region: CASSRGVKEKLFF. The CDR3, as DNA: TGTGCCAGCTCGAGAGGGGTCAAGGAAAAACTGTTTTTT. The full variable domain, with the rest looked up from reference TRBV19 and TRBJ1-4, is DGGITQSPKYLFRKEGQNVTLSCEQNLNHDAMYWYRQDPGQGLRLIYYSQIVNDFQKGDIAEGYSVSREKKESFPLTVTSAQKNPTAFYLCASSRGVKEKLFFGSGTQLSVL.

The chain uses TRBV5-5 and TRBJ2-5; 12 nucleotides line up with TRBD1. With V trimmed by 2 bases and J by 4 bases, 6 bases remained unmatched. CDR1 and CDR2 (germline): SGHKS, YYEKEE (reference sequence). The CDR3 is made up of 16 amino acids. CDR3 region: CASSFPGTGGSETQYF. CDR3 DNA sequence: TGTGCCAGCAGCTTCCCCGGGACAGGGGGCTCAGAGACCCAGTACTTC.

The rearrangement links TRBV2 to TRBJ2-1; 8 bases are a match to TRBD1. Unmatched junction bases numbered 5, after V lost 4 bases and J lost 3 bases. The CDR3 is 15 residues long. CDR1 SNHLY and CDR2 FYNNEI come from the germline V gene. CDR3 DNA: TGTGCCAGCAGTGTGGACAGGGTGAGCTACAATGAGCAGTTCTTC. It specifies CASSVDRVSYNEQFF.

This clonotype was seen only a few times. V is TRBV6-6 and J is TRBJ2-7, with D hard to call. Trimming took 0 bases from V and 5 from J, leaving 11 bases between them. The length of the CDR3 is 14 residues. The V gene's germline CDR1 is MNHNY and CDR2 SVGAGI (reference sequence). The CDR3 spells CASSYSRVYNEQYV. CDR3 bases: TGTGCCAGCAGTTACTCGCGAGTCTACAACGAGCAGTACGTC.

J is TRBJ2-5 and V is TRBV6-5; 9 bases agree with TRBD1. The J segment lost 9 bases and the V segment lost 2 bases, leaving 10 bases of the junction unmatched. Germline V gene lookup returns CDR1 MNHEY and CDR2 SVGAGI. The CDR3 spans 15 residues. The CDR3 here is CASSYEGTGLKAQYF. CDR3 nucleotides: TGTGCCAGCAGTTACGAAGGGACAGGGCTTAAGGCCCAGTACTTC.